Sequencing of this T cell receptor beta chain was carried out in a study of glioma-infiltrating T cells after dendritic cell vaccination. General study points: No direct clonality-survival link was found; a diverse polyclonal response may matter.

Concerning this clone: Its specificity is not known.

The CDR3 extends over 14 amino acids. Trimming took 1 base from V and 1 from J, leaving 6 bases between them. Germline loops: CDR1 SGHTA, CDR2 FQGNSA. Sequencing was performed with immunoSEQ multiplex PCR; in TCRdb, only in-frame clones are kept and a portion is missing. The sample lists about 67,000 clones, 81% occurring once. This sequence joins TRBV7-2 and TRBJ2-3; D perhaps matches TRBD1 (6 bases). The sequenced sample was blood, obtained before dendritic cell vaccination. The TCR sequence derives from a human donor with glioblastoma. CDR3 amino acids: CASSLDRGTDTQYF. CDR3 sequence (DNA): TGTGCCAGCAGCTTAGACAGGGGCACAGATACGCAGTATTTT.